Below, 26 T cell receptor beta chains from the same sample are listed, as sequenced in a study of CD8+ T cells in alopecia areata. The sequencing template was cDNA reverse transcribed from extracted RNA. This table comes from immunoSEQ multiplex PCR, and its TCRdb copy is limited to in-frame clones, with some not included. The data show about 110,000 clones, roughly 55% seen once. Material: NKG2D-low CD8+ T cells sorted from blood. All receptors derive from a human donor with alopecia areata.

The chain couples TRBV27 to TRBJ2-3; the D is unclear. The CDR3 runs to 14 residues. Germline V gene sequence: CDR1 MNHEY, CDR2 SMNVEV (reference sequence). Trimming removed 3 bases at V and 1 base at J, with 8 bases between. The DNA of the CDR3 is TGTGCCAGCAGTTTCAGAATCGGCACAGATACGCAGTATTTT. Protein: CASSFRIGTDTQYF.

The V call is TRBV4-1, the J call TRBJ2-7; D is undetermined. The CDR3 runs 15 residues. The V end lost 2 bases, the J end lost 1 base, and 12 bases lay between the germline ends. Germline CDR1 is MGHRA and CDR2 is YSYEKL. For the CDR3, the DNA is TGCGCCAGCAGCCAAAGGCGGACGGAATCCTACGAGCAGTACTTC. Residues: CASSQRRTESYEQYF.

The chain is built from TRBV6-5 and TRBJ1-1; no definite D call. V was trimmed by 5 bases and J by 1 base, leaving 11 bases between them. Per germline, CDR1 MNHEY and CDR2 SVGAGI. The CDR3 has 14 residues. DNA for the CDR3: TGTGCCAGCAGTCTTTCTGACGGGAACACTGAAGCTTTCTTT. It encodes CASSLSDGNTEAFF.

The chain carries TRBV28 and TRBJ2-5, with 7 positions matching TRBD1. Germline assignment: CDR1 MDHEN and CDR2 SYDVKM. CDR3 length: 14 amino acids. Unmatched junction bases numbered 5, after V lost 3 bases and J lost 4 bases. CDR3 in amino acids: CASSFDRDGETQYF. CDR3 nucleotide sequence: TGTGCCAGCAGTTTCGACAGGGACGGAGAGACCCAGTACTTC.

The V gene is TRBV6-4, the J gene TRBJ2-5; tentative D call: TRBD1 (5 bases). The germline gives CDR1 MRHNA, CDR2 SNTAGT. V was clipped by 2 bases and J by 3 bases, with 10 bases between them. This CDR3 is 14 amino acids long. The CDR3 nucleotides are TGTGCCAGCAGTGACCACAGGAAAGAAGAGACCCAGTACTTC. It is translated as CASSDHRKEETQYF.

This clone was counted only a few times. The chain uses TRBV7-9 and TRBJ1-1; no firm D call. The CDR3 has 14 amino acids. CDR1 is SEHNR, CDR2 FQNEAQ, per germline (reference sequence). Trimming pared 0 bases from V and 4 bases from J, leaving 9 bases between. The CDR3 reads CASSLAGSLTEAFF. In nucleotides, the CDR3 is TGTGCCAGCAGCTTAGCGGGGAGCCTCACTGAAGCTTTCTTT.

The chain joins TRBV4-1 to TRBJ2-1, with D uncertain. CDR3 size: 14 residues. V lost 1 base to trimming and J lost 3 bases, with 7 bases between them. In germline, CDR1 is MGHRA, CDR2 YSYEKL. The CDR3 DNA is TGCGCCAGCAGCCAAGGGGCCTTCTACAATGAGCAGTTCTTC. Its translation: CASSQGAFYNEQFF.

The table lists this clone with a few counts. The J gene is TRBJ2-7, the V gene TRBV27; 7 bases agree with TRBD1. This CDR3 has 15 amino acids. Per germline, CDR1 MNHEY and CDR2 SMNVEV (reference sequence). V trimming: 3 bases; J trimming: 3 bases; junction bases outside the gene matches: 8. The CDR3 region is CASSLATGLFYEQYF. In DNA form, the CDR3 reads TGTGCCAGCAGTTTGGCGACAGGGTTGTTCTACGAGCAGTACTTC.

The chain's CDR3 is CSAENPRSTGELFF. The CDR3, as DNA: TGCAGCGCGGAAAATCCGAGGAGCACCGGGGAGCTGTTTTTT. The chain employs TRBV29-1 and TRBJ2-2; D remains ambiguous. The germline V and J ends were trimmed by 7 bases and 4 bases, with 16 bases remaining between them. In germline, CDR1 is SQVTM, CDR2 ANQGSEA. This CDR3 is built from 14 residues.

The chain carries TRBV5-1 and TRBJ2-7; 8 bases map to TRBD1. V lost 4 bases to trimming and J lost 2 bases; unmatched junction nucleotides: 8. The CDR3 length is 15 residues. CDR1 and CDR2 (germline): SGHRS, YFSETQ. The CDR3 region is CASSPRWDRPYEQYF. The DNA for the CDR3 is TGCGCCAGCAGCCCGAGGTGGGACAGGCCCTACGAGCAGTACTTC.

The table lists this clone with a few counts. The V and J genes are TRBV29-1 and TRBJ2-1; 8 positions agree with TRBD2. The CDR3 covers 14 residues. V was pared by 3 bases and J by 4 bases, with 5 bases of the junction left unmatched. Germline CDR1 is SQVTM and CDR2 is ANQGSEA. The CDR3 DNA follows: TGCAGCGTTGAGTCTAGCGGGCCTTACAATGAGCAGTTCTTC. Amino acid sequence: CSVESSGPYNEQFF.

The sample holds a few counts of this clone. V and J are TRBV14 and TRBJ1-2; possibly TRBD1 for D (6 bases). In germline, CDR1 is SGHDN, CDR2 FVKESK. The CDR3 runs to 14 residues. Between the trimmed V and J ends, which lost 0 bases and 7 bases, there was a span of 12 bases. CDR3 protein: CASSQDSGALGYTF. For the CDR3, the DNA is TGTGCCAGCAGCCAAGATTCGGGGGCGCTTGGCTACACCTTC.

The V and J genes are TRBV27 and TRBJ2-7; 9 nucleotides line up with TRBD1. The trim removed 5 bases at V and 2 bases at J, leaving 7 bases unmatched. This CDR3 is built from 15 residues. The germline V gene has CDR1 MNHEY and CDR2 SMNVEV (reference sequence). The CDR3 region is CASSPQQGATYEQYF. CDR3 DNA: TGTGCCAGCAGTCCTCAACAGGGGGCTACCTACGAGCAGTACTTC.

V usage is TRBV28 and J usage is TRBJ2-7; 8 bases match TRBD2. The CDR3 is 18 residues long. Trimming at V came to 6 bases and at J to 5 bases, leaving 21 bases not matched to a gene. Germline V CDR1 and CDR2: MDHEN, SYDVKM. In DNA form, the CDR3 reads TGTGCCAGCAGCCGCTCCAGGGACATTTGGCGGGAGGCCCACGAGCAGTACTTC. Protein: CASSRSRDIWREAHEQYF.

The rearrangement joins TRBV29-1 to TRBJ2-5, with a tentative D call TRBD1 (6 bases). The DNA matches TRBJ2-7 better at its end, which makes the J call doubtful. The CDR3 extends over 13 amino acids. Germline V gene data show CDR1 as SQVTM and CDR2 as ANQGSEA. CDR3 bases: TGCAGCGTTGTTTGGACAGACGGCTACGAGCAGTACTTC. Translating it yields CSVVWTDGYEQYF.

The chain uses TRBV27 and TRBJ2-7, with D possibly TRBD1 on 6 matching bases. This CDR3 has 13 amino acids. The V gene lost 5 bases and the J gene lost 2 bases, with 10 bases spanning the gap. Germline V gives CDR1 MNHEY, CDR2 SMNVEV (reference sequence). The CDR3 DNA reads as TGTGCCAGCAGTGGGGACAAACCCTACGAGCAGTACTTC. The encoded protein is CASSGDKPYEQYF.

This clone showed up just a few times. V is TRBV5-6 and J is TRBJ2-7; D unresolved. Germline CDR1 is SGHDT and CDR2 is YYEEEE. V was shortened by 5 bases and J by 3 bases, with 12 bases between the two germline ends. The CDR3 is made up of 13 amino acids. CDR3 in DNA: TGTGCCAGCAGTAACGCCAACCTCTACGAGCAGTACTTC. This gives the protein CASSNANLYEQYF.

This clone was seen only a few times. The chain employs TRBV4-1 and TRBJ2-1; TRBD1 might be the D (5 bases). CDR3 length: 15 residues. V was pared by 0 bases and J by 4 bases, with 10 bases between. CDR1 is MGHRA and CDR2 is YSYEKL in the germline V gene. Here the CDR3 DNA reads TGCGCCAGCAGCCAAGAGGAAGCAGGGTACAATGAGCAGTTCTTC. It encodes CASSQEEAGYNEQFF.

J is TRBJ2-4 and V is TRBV28; D call uncertain. CDR1 MDHEN and CDR2 SYDVKM come from the germline V gene. The V end lost 7 bases, the J end lost 4 bases, and 2 bases lay between the germline ends. The CDR3 totals 10 residues. CDR3 region: CASKKNIQYF. CDR3 sequence (DNA): TGTGCCAGCAAAAAAAACATTCAGTACTTC.

Only a few counts were recorded for this clone. V gene TRBV29-1 combines with J gene TRBJ2-7, with 9 bases lining up with TRBD2. In germline, CDR1 is SQVTM, CDR2 ANQGSEA. The CDR3 is made up of 14 amino acids. With 6 bases clipped from V and 4 bases from J, the junction kept 10 bases outside the gene matches. The CDR3: CSVIPSGKVYEQYF. The CDR3 DNA reads TGCAGCGTCATACCTAGCGGGAAGGTTTACGAGCAGTACTTC.

The table lists this clone with a few counts. The CDR3 protein is CASSLPAGGETQYF. As DNA, the CDR3 is TGTGCCAGCAGCTTGCCAGCGGGAGGTGAGACCCAGTACTTC. V usage is TRBV5-4 and J usage is TRBJ2-5, with 9 positions matching TRBD2. Trimming took 1 base from V and 5 from J; bases not matched to a gene: 3. Looked up from germline, CDR1 is SGHNT and CDR2 is YYREEE (reference sequence). The CDR3 loop spans 14 amino acids.

The rearrangement joins TRBV29-1 to TRBJ2-1, with D possibly being TRBD2 (6 bases). Germline CDR1 and CDR2: SQVTM and ANQGSEA. V lost 1 base to trimming and J lost 3 bases, with 16 bases between them. The CDR3 contains 16 residues. The CDR3 is CSVEGGPGTGYNEQFF. CDR3 coding DNA: TGCAGCGTTGAAGGGGGTCCCGGGACTGGCTACAATGAGCAGTTCTTC.

The rearrangement links TRBV13 to TRBJ2-1; D not resolved. The V gene's germline CDR1 is PRHDT and CDR2 FYEKMQ (reference sequence). CDR3 length: 15 residues. V was clipped by 4 bases and J by 0 bases, with 10 bases between them. CDR3 region: CASSSPGDSYNEQFF. The CDR3, as DNA: TGTGCCAGCAGCTCCCCTGGGGACTCCTACAATGAGCAGTTCTTC. Filled out from reference TRBV13 and TRBJ2-1, the complete variable domain reads AAGVIQSPRHLIKEKRETATLKCYPIPRHDTVYWYQQGPGQDPQFLISFYEKMQSDKGSIPDRFSAQQFSDYHSELNMSSLELGDSALYFCASSSPGDSYNEQFFGPGTRLTVL.

The genes are TRBV7-8 and TRBJ1-1; perhaps TRBD1 as D (6 bases). Per the germline V gene, CDR1 is SGHVS and CDR2 is FQNEAQ. This CDR3 has 14 amino acids. The V end was cut by 5 bases, the J end by 3 bases, with 13 bases between. CDR3 sequence reads: CASSAVEGDTEAFF. In DNA form, the CDR3 reads TGTGCCAGCAGCGCTGTGGAGGGGGACACTGAAGCTTTCTTT.

The CDR3 DNA is TGTGCCAGCACCCTGGGACAGGGGTTCCACGAGCAGTACTTC. This sequence encodes CASTLGQGFHEQYF. The chain recombines TRBV6-5 with TRBJ2-7; 10 nucleotides line up with TRBD1. The CDR3 has 14 amino acids. Losses at the gene ends were 7 bases for V and 5 bases for J; bases not matched to a gene: 8. Germline assignment: CDR1 MNHEY and CDR2 SVGAGI.

V gene TRBV6-5 combines with J gene TRBJ1-4; maybe TRBD1 (5 bases). CDR3 size: 14 residues. Between the trimmed V and J ends, which lost 6 bases and 6 bases, there was a span of 14 bases. CDR1 and CDR2 from the germline V gene are MNHEY and SVGAGI. CDR3 loop: CASRPRGDYEKLFF. Here the CDR3 DNA reads TGTGCCAGCAGACCCCGGGGCGATTATGAAAAACTGTTTTTT.